The 24 T cell receptor beta chains below come from one sample, sequenced in a study of blood T cell repertoires in COVID-19. Repertoires were generated with immunoSEQ multiplex PCR, while TCRdb's copy carries only in-frame clones and drops some. Of more than 300,000 clones listed, roughly 90% are singletons. The sequencing sample was made of PBMCs or T cells enriched from blood (not recorded which). These receptors were obtained from a young woman who had been exposed to COVID-19.

The genes are TRBV5-4 and TRBJ2-1; D uncertain. V was shortened by 0 bases and J by 6 bases, with 7 bases between the two germline ends. The CDR3 loop spans 13 amino acids. Germline lookup yields CDR1 SGHNT and CDR2 YYREEE (reference sequence). The CDR3: CASSLGGLNEQFF. The DNA of the CDR3 is TGTGCCAGCAGCTTGGGCGGCCTCAATGAGCAGTTCTTC.

The gene calls are TRBV5-1 and TRBJ2-1; D might be TRBD2 (5 bases). V dropped 3 bases and J dropped 2 bases, with 9 bases sitting between them. The germline V gene has CDR1 SGHRS and CDR2 YFSETQ. This CDR3 contains 14 residues. CDR3 loop: CASSYQRPYNEQFF. DNA for the CDR3: TGCGCCAGCAGCTACCAGCGGCCCTACAATGAGCAGTTCTTC.

CDR3 DNA sequence: TGTGCCAGCAGCCCCGGGACAGGGTCTCCAACTAATGAAAAACTGTTTTTT. As protein: CASSPGTGSPTNEKLFF. The chain links TRBV5-5 to TRBJ1-4, with TRBD1 identical over 9 bases. With V trimmed by 4 bases and J by 0 bases, 7 bases remained unmatched. The CDR3 consists of 17 residues. The germline gives CDR1 SGHKS, CDR2 YYEKEE (reference sequence).

This chain uses TRBV2 with TRBJ1-5, with 7 bases aligning to TRBD1. This CDR3 has 14 residues. Germline loops: CDR1 SNHLY, CDR2 FYNNEI. Trimming removed 5 bases from V and 0 bases from J; junction bases left unmatched: 1. Written as DNA, the CDR3 is TGTGCCAGCAGTCAGGGGGTTAGCAATCAGCCCCAGCATTTT. This gives the protein CASSQGVSNQPQHF.

This clone showed up just a few times. The V and J genes are TRBV5-6 and TRBJ1-5; 7 bases match TRBD1. Germline CDR1 and CDR2: SGHDT and YYEEEE. This CDR3 has 14 residues. J gave up 2 bases and V 4 bases, and 3 bases lay outside the gene matches. The CDR3: CASSGTAGNQPQHF. The CDR3 DNA follows: TGTGCCAGCAGCGGGACAGCAGGCAATCAGCCCCAGCATTTT.

In its sample, this clone was seen once. The V and J genes are TRBV5-8 and TRBJ2-1; 10 bases match TRBD2. This CDR3 comprises 20 residues. CDR1 is SGHTS, CDR2 YDEGEE, per germline. J gave up 0 bases and V 7 bases, and 19 bases lay outside the gene matches. The CDR3 loop reads CASRWASGGGDTSSYNEQFF. CDR3 sequence (DNA): TGTGCCAGCCGGTGGGCTAGCGGGGGAGGAGACACAAGCTCCTACAATGAGCAGTTCTTC.

The chain joins TRBV27 to TRBJ1-5; D is perhaps TRBD1 (5 bases). V lost 5 bases and J 9 bases, leaving 26 bases between the germline ends. This CDR3 has 17 amino acids. Germline V CDR1 and CDR2: MNHEY, SMNVEV (reference sequence). CDR3 sequence (DNA): TGTGCCAGCAGTCTAACATTGGGGGGGATTCCCGGACGGCCCCAGCATTTT. This translates into CASSLTLGGIPGRPQHF.

Concerning this clone: The same CDR3 also results from other DNA sequences found in this sample. The chain links TRBV5-4 to TRBJ1-1; 7 bases fit TRBD1. This CDR3 is built from 15 residues. Per germline, CDR1 SGHNT and CDR2 YYREEE (reference sequence). V lost 0 bases to trimming and J lost 0 bases; unmatched junction nucleotides: 2. The CDR3 spells CASSLVDRLNTEAFF. The CDR3 coding sequence is TGTGCCAGCAGCTTGGTGGACAGGTTGAACACTGAAGCTTTCTTT.

The J gene is TRBJ2-5, the V gene TRBV24-1; the match to TRBD1 covers 7 bases. The germline V gene has CDR1 KGHDR and CDR2 SFDVKD. V lost 10 bases to trimming and J lost 2 bases; unmatched junction nucleotides: 6. The CDR3 spans 13 residues. The CDR3 loop is CATRDSRQETQYF. CDR3 bases: TGTGCCACTCGGGACAGTAGGCAAGAGACCCAGTACTTC.

The CDR3 DNA follows: TGTGCCAGCAGCTCCTGGGGGGGTCACAATGAGCAGTTCTTC. Protein product: CASSSWGGHNEQFF. The V call is TRBV7-9, the J call TRBJ2-1; 7 bases are shared with TRBD2. From germline, CDR1 is SEHNR and CDR2 FQNEAQ (reference sequence). V was pared by 4 bases and J by 5 bases, with 5 bases of the junction left unmatched. This CDR3 spans 14 amino acids. Full variable domain (rest looked up from reference TRBV7-9 and TRBJ2-1): DTGVSQNPRHKITKRGQNVTFRCDPISEHNRLYWYRQTLGQGPEFLTYFQNEAQLEKSRLLSDRFSAERPKGSFSTLEIQRTEQGDSAMYLCASSSWGGHNEQFFGPGTRLTVL.

The chain has TRBV29-1 and TRBJ1-2, with TRBD1 matching 7 bases. Germline V CDR1 and CDR2: SQVTM, ANQGSEA. J was trimmed by 0 bases and V by 1 base; bases with no gene match: 2. This CDR3 is 14 amino acids long. The CDR3 coding sequence is TGCAGCGTTGAAGTAACAGGGGCTAACTATGGCTACACCTTC. Protein: CSVEVTGANYGYTF.

This chain links TRBV5-1 with TRBJ2-1; 10 nucleotides match TRBD2. CDR1 and CDR2 (germline): SGHRS, YFSETQ. This CDR3 comprises 15 residues. With 0 bases clipped from V and 7 bases from J, the junction kept 4 bases outside the gene matches. Written as DNA, the CDR3 is TGCGCCAGCAGCTTGGAGCTAGCGGGGGTGAATGAGCAGTTCTTC. Protein product: CASSLELAGVNEQFF.

The chain combines TRBV2 with TRBJ1-6; D is unclear. V lost 1 base and J lost 11, with 9 bases in between. There are 13 residues in the CDR3. Germline loops: CDR1 SNHLY, CDR2 FYNNEI. The CDR3 is CASSEDAWPPLHF. The CDR3 DNA is TGTGCCAGCAGTGAAGATGCCTGGCCACCCCTCCACTTT.

The chain uses TRBV5-1 and TRBJ1-5, with 9 bases matching TRBD1. Trimming took 0 bases from V and 6 from J; bases not matched to a gene: 4. Germline CDR1 reads SGHRS; CDR2 reads YFSETQ. The CDR3 loop spans 15 amino acids. The DNA of the CDR3 is TGCGCCAGCAGCTTGGCTGGACAGGGGTCTCAGCCCCAGCATTTT. Translating gives CASSLAGQGSQPQHF. Supplemented by reference TRBV5-1 and TRBJ1-5, the full variable domain reads KAGVTQTPRYLIKTRGQQVTLSCSPISGHRSVSWYQQTPGQGLQFLFEYFSETQRNKGNFPGRFSGRQFSNSRSEMNVSTLELGDSALYLCASSLAGQGSQPQHFGDGTRLSIL.

The chain links TRBV9 to TRBJ1-4; no reliable D call. Germline CDR1 and CDR2: SGDLS and YYNGEE. The ends were cut back, 2 bases at V and 8 bases at J, with 13 bases in the middle. The length of the CDR3 is 14 residues. The CDR3 region is CASSVGPEGEKLFF. CDR3 DNA: TGTGCCAGCAGCGTGGGTCCGGAGGGAGAAAAACTGTTTTTT.

V is TRBV19 and J is TRBJ2-5; 9 nucleotides agree with TRBD1. Trimming cost V 6 bases and J 4 bases; bases outside gene matches: 3. Germline CDR1 and CDR2: LNHDA and SQIVND (reference sequence). This CDR3 has 13 amino acids. CDR3 protein: CASRDRGGETQYF. CDR3 nucleotides: TGTGCCAGTAGGGACAGGGGAGGAGAGACCCAGTACTTC.

As regards this clone: A junction end diverges from the germline sequence, so it may reflect a read error. J is TRBJ1-1 and V is TRBV16; D may be TRBD1 (5 bases). Per the germline V gene, CDR1 is KGHSY and CDR2 is FQNENV. The CDR3 length is 12 residues. This CDR3 reads CASSPGPTKAFF. CDR3 DNA sequence: TGTGCCAGCAGCCCAGGGCCCACTAAAGCTTTCTTT.

The chain is built from TRBV2 and TRBJ2-3, with TRBD2 as a possible D gene (6 bases). The CDR3 sequence is 17 residues long. The V and J ends lost 2 bases and 1 base respectively, with 16 bases between them. CDR1 is SNHLY and CDR2 is FYNNEI in the germline V gene. The CDR3 is CASSELYTSSGTDTQYF. The CDR3 coding sequence is TGTGCCAGCAGTGAACTCTACACTAGCAGCGGCACAGATACGCAGTATTTT. The full variable domain, rest sourced from reference TRBV2 and TRBJ2-3, is EPEVTQTPSHQVTQMGQEVILRCVPISNHLYFYWYRQILGQKVEFLVSFYNNEISEKSEIFDDQFSVERPDGSNFTLKIRSTKLEDSAMYFCASSELYTSSGTDTQYFGPGTRLTVL.

The V gene is TRBV2, the J gene TRBJ2-1; D uncertain. With 2 bases removed from V and 10 bases from J, the gap between germline ends came to 9 bases. There are 12 residues in the CDR3. Per germline, CDR1 SNHLY and CDR2 FYNNEI. The CDR3 loop reads CASSEPHGEQFF. CDR3 DNA sequence: TGTGCCAGCAGTGAACCCCATGGCGAGCAGTTCTTC.

This chain links TRBV30 with TRBJ1-3; 8 bases fit TRBD1. The CDR3 contains 17 residues. Looked up from germline, CDR1 is GTSNPN and CDR2 is SVGIG (reference sequence). V trimming: 2 bases; J trimming: 0 bases; junction bases outside the gene matches: 9. Here the CDR3 reads CAWSRSGQGHSGNTIYF. The CDR3 region has the DNA TGTGCCTGGAGTCGGTCCGGACAGGGACACTCTGGAAACACCATATATTTT.

The chain joins TRBV29-1 to TRBJ2-5, with TRBD2 matching over 11 bases. The J segment lost 7 bases and the V segment lost 5 bases, leaving 15 bases of the junction unmatched. This CDR3 is built from 16 residues. CDR1 and CDR2 (germline): SQVTM, ANQGSEA. CDR3 DNA: TGCAGCGTTCCCGGGACTAGCGGCGCCATAGGGGGGACCCAGTACTTC. The encoded protein is CSVPGTSGAIGGTQYF.

The J gene is TRBJ2-7, the V gene TRBV5-7; D gene uncertain. TRBV5-7 falls under the ORF class, with uncertain function. V was trimmed by 3 bases and J by 5 bases, leaving 12 bases between them. There are 13 residues in the CDR3. The CDR3 loop is CASSYLGLDEQYF. In DNA form, the CDR3 reads TGTGCCAGCAGCTACCTAGGTCTCGACGAGCAGTACTTC.

The rearrangement joins TRBV13 to TRBJ1-6, with 8 bases lining up with TRBD1. Germline-derived CDR1 and CDR2 are PRHDT and FYEKMQ (reference sequence). The J segment lost 7 bases and the V segment lost 1 base, leaving 3 bases of the junction unmatched. The CDR3 contains 15 residues. CDR3 sequence reads: CASSLVPGGNSPLHF. In DNA form, the CDR3 reads TGTGCCAGCAGCTTAGTTCCAGGGGGCAATTCACCCCTCCACTTT.

The rearrangement joins TRBV11-2 to TRBJ2-3; 7 bases fit TRBD1. The CDR3 runs to 15 residues. Trimming took 5 bases from V and 5 from J; bases not matched to a gene: 10. Germline V gene lookup returns CDR1 SGHAT and CDR2 FQNNGV. CDR3 sequence (DNA): TGTGCCAGCAGCCCAGTTAGGGGGCTTGGAGATACGCAGTATTTT. Protein product: CASSPVRGLGDTQYF. The full variable domain, its missing parts supplied by reference TRBV11-2 and TRBJ2-3, is EAGVAQSPRYKIIEKRQSVAFWCNPISGHATLYWYQQILGQGPKLLIQFQNNGVVDDSQLPKDRFSAERLKGVDSTLKIQPAKLEDSAVYLCASSPVRGLGDTQYFGPGTRLTVL.